This T cell receptor beta chain is from a study of siplizumab effects on memory and regulatory T cells. With regard to this clone: The antigen is undetermined.

Germline-derived CDR1 and CDR2 are SGHKS and YYEKEE (reference sequence). This CDR3 region has 14 residues. Trimming cost V 4 bases and J 1 base, with 12 bases left between them. General study points: Sequences below about 10^-5 frequency were poorly captured, limiting mapping of alloreactive clones.

Clones were read by immunoSEQ multiplex PCR, and TCRdb kept only the in-frame ones, dropping some. The sample consists of about 57,000 clones, less than 85% of them appearing once. The J gene is TRBJ2-7, the V gene TRBV5-5; a weak D match, TRBD1 (5 bases). The TCR originated in a human donor in good health. Sequencing was done on a sample of memory CD4+ T cells sorted from blood. The CDR3 nucleotides are TGTGCCAGCAGCGCAGGGTGGGTATCCTACGAGCAGTACTTC. Protein: CASSAGWVSYEQYF.